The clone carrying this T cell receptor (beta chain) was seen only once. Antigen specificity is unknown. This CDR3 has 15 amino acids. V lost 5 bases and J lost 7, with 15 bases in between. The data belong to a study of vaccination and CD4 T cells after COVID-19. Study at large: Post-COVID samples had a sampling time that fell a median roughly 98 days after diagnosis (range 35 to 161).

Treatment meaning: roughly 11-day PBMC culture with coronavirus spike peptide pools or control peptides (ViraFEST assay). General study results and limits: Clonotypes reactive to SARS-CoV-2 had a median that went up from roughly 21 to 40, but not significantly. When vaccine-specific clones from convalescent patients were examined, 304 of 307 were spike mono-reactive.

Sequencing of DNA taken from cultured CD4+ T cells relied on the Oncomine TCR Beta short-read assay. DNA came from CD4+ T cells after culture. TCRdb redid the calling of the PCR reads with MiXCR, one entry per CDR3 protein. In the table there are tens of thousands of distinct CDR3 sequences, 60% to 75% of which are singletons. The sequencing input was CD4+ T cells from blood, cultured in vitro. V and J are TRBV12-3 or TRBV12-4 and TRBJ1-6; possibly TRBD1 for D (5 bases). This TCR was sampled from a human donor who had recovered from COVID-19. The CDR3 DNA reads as TGTGCCAGCAGTAACCGGGGGTCCGGGAATTCACCCCTCCACTTT. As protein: CASSNRGSGNSPLHF.